This T cell receptor (beta chain) is drawn from a study of T cell responses to AZD1222 COVID-19 vaccine. Study-level findings and limits: There were repertoire samples only from the period after the peak T cell response.

With regard to this clone: The antigen remains unidentified.

Profiled with immunoSEQ multiplex PCR; TCRdb holds only in-frame clones, not every one. The repertoire holds 150,000 to 200,000 clones, with 90% as singletons. The CDR3 has 10 amino acids. Per the germline V gene, CDR1 is SQVTM and CDR2 is ANQGSEA. V dropped 5 bases and J dropped 9 bases, with 8 bases sitting between them. V usage is TRBV29-1 and J usage is TRBJ2-1, with D possibly matching TRBD1 (6 bases). This sequence was found in an adult who received the AZD1222 COVID-19 vaccine. This material consisted of peripheral blood, taken 28 days after the second AZD1222 dose. The CDR3 spells CSVSGAEQFF. The CDR3 coding sequence is TGCAGCGTTTCAGGGGCTGAGCAGTTCTTC.